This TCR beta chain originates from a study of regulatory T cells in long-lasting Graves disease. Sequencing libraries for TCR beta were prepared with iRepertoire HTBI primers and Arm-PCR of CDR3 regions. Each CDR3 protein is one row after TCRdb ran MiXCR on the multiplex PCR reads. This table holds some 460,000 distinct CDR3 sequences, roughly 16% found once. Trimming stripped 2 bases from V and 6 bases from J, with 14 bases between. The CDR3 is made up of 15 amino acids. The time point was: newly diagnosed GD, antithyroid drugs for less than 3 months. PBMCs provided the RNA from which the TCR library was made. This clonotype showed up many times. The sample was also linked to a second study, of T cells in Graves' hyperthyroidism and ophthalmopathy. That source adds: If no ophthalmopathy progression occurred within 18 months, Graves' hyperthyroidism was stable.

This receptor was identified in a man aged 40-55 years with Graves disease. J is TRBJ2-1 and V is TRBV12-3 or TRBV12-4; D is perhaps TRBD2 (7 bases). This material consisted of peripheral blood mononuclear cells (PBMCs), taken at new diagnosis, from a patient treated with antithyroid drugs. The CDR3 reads CASSLWGGKGNEQFF. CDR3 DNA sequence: TGTGCCAGCAGTTTATGGGGGGGCAAGGGCAATGAGCAGTTCTTC.